The 22 T cell receptor beta chains presented below share a single source sample, sequenced in a study of neoadjuvant anti-PD-1 for oral cavity cancer (dated by TCRdb to about 2021). Sample time point, as interpreted from the label and publication: after neoadjuvant nivolumab, at surgical resection. The receptor library was made with the immunoSEQ multiplex PCR assay. TCRdb obtained this table from immuneACCESS and retained in-frame rearrangements with V and J assigned. These tables miss some clones; where compared with another copy, unresolved V genes account for less than half of the shortfall, and the remainder is unexplained. This sample has some 9,400 clones in its table, and roughly 67% of those were observed once. Together, the top ten hold 4% to 4.5% of the sample. The input for sequencing was PBMCs, taken after nivolumab (anti-PD-1) treatment. All receptors come from a person aged 40 to 85 with oral cavity squamous cell carcinoma.

The V call is TRBV6-5, the J call TRBJ1-1; 8 bases are a match to TRBD1. With 4 bases clipped from V and 0 bases from J, the junction kept 4 bases outside the gene matches. The germline V gene has CDR1 MNHEY and CDR2 SVGAGI. The CDR3 is 15 residues long. The CDR3 DNA sequence: TGTGCCAGCAGTTTAGGACAGGGAATGAACACTGAAGCTTTCTTT. Amino acids: CASSLGQGMNTEAFF.

J is TRBJ1-4 and V is TRBV9; D is undetermined. The CDR3 sequence is 15 residues long. Trimming shortened V by 0 bases and J by 3 bases, and 9 bases separated the two germline ends. Per germline, CDR1 SGDLS and CDR2 YYNGEE. CDR3 DNA: TGTGCCAGCAGCGTAGGGGGTGGTGCTAATGAAAAACTGTTTTTT. Protein product: CASSVGGGANEKLFF.

V is TRBV19 and J is TRBJ1-5; D gene ambiguous. Germline V gene sequence: CDR1 LNHDA, CDR2 SQIVND (reference sequence). The CDR3 spans 15 residues. V lost 6 bases, J lost 0 bases, and 12 bases lay in between. The CDR3 sequence is CASSLPLVSNQPQHF. Here the CDR3 DNA reads TGTGCCAGTAGCCTTCCGTTGGTTAGCAATCAGCCCCAGCATTTT.

The chain couples TRBV6-4 to TRBJ1-1; perhaps TRBD1 as D (6 bases). V was shortened by 2 bases and J by 1 base, with 11 bases between the two germline ends. Germline assignment: CDR1 MRHNA and CDR2 SNTAGT. The CDR3 runs 15 residues. The CDR3 reads CASSDGGGANTEAFF. The CDR3 DNA is TGTGCCAGCAGTGACGGTGGGGGCGCGAACACTGAAGCTTTCTTT.

This clone appeared a few times. The chain is built from TRBV13 and TRBJ2-3, with TRBD1 matching 8 bases. Germline V gene lookup returns CDR1 PRHDT and CDR2 FYEKMQ (reference sequence). V shed 5 bases and J 9 bases; nucleotides not matched to a gene: 4. This CDR3 region has 12 residues. Here the CDR3 reads CASSLDRGTQYF. The DNA of the CDR3 is TGTGCCAGCAGCCTAGACAGGGGAACGCAGTATTTT.

V gene TRBV29-1 combines with J gene TRBJ1-1, with D perhaps matching TRBD1 (5 bases). Germline CDR1 and CDR2: SQVTM and ANQGSEA. The CDR3 length is 12 residues. The V and J ends lost 6 bases and 1 base respectively, with 9 bases between them. Here the CDR3 reads CSVGGWNTEAFF. The CDR3 DNA is TGCAGCGTGGGGGGGTGGAACACTGAAGCTTTCTTT.

The rearrangement uses TRBV6-6 and TRBJ2-1; D unclear. The CDR3 runs to 14 residues. The germline V and J ends were trimmed by 4 bases and 0 bases, with 7 bases remaining between them. In germline, CDR1 is MNHNY, CDR2 SVGAGI (reference sequence). This CDR3 reads CASSSSSSYNEQFF. The CDR3 DNA reads as TGTGCCAGCAGTTCCTCCTCCTCCTACAATGAGCAGTTCTTC.

Only one count was recorded for this clone. The chain links TRBV7-6 to TRBJ2-1; D is uncertain. The length of the CDR3 is 14 residues. The germline V and J ends were trimmed by 4 bases and 8 bases, with 15 bases remaining between them. Germline-derived CDR1 and CDR2 are SGHVS and FNYEAQ. The CDR3 nucleotides read TGTGCCAGCAGCTCGCTGGGGTTTGGGGATGAGCAGTTCTTC. This codes for CASSSLGFGDEQFF.

The genes are TRBV7-9 and TRBJ2-5, with D hard to call. Trimming cost V 5 bases and J 5 bases, with 9 bases left between them. The CDR3 has 12 residues. CDR1 is SEHNR and CDR2 is FQNEAQ in the germline V gene (reference sequence). Here the CDR3 DNA reads TGTGCCAGCAGCAGAGTTTCGGAGACCCAGTACTTC. Its protein is CASSRVSETQYF.

Only a few counts were recorded for this clone. This chain links TRBV4-1 with TRBJ1-2; D ambiguous. CDR1 is MGHRA and CDR2 is YSYEKL in the germline V gene. V was trimmed by 4 bases and J by 8 bases, leaving 14 bases between them. The CDR3 consists of 13 residues. As DNA, the CDR3 is TGCGCCAGCAGCCGTCGACCTGATTTGGGCTACACCTTC. This encodes CASSRRPDLGYTF.

CDR3 nucleotide sequence: TGTGCCAGCAGGACCCAGGACAGGGTCCCATCCACTGAAGCTTTCTTT. This codes for CASRTQDRVPSTEAFF. V and J are TRBV2 and TRBJ1-1; 8 bases map to TRBD1. Germline V lookup: CDR1 SNHLY, CDR2 FYNNEI. J was trimmed by 4 bases and V by 6 bases; bases with no gene match: 13. The CDR3 covers 16 residues.

This clone was counted a few times. J is TRBJ1-2 and V is TRBV13; D is unclear. Germline lookup yields CDR1 PRHDT and CDR2 FYEKMQ (reference sequence). CDR3 length: 15 amino acids. V was trimmed by 2 bases and J by 4 bases, leaving 14 bases between them. The CDR3 nucleotides read TGTGCCAGCAGCTTATGGGGAGGGATGGCCTATGGCTACACCTTC. It translates to CASSLWGGMAYGYTF. The variable domain in full, with the rest retrieved from reference TRBV13 and TRBJ1-2, is AAGVIQSPRHLIKEKRETATLKCYPIPRHDTVYWYQQGPGQDPQFLISFYEKMQSDKGSIPDRFSAQQFSDYHSELNMSSLELGDSALYFCASSLWGGMAYGYTFGSGTRLTVV.

The J gene is TRBJ2-5, the V gene TRBV27, with 12 bases lining up with TRBD2. This CDR3 region has 15 residues. Trimming took 5 bases from V and 5 from J; bases not matched to a gene: 6. Germline loops: CDR1 MNHEY, CDR2 SMNVEV (reference sequence). CDR3 sequence (DNA): TGTGCCAGCAGTGAACTAGCGGGAGGAAGGGAGACCCAGTACTTC. The encoded protein is CASSELAGGRETQYF.

DNA for the CDR3: TGTGCCAGCAGCCTGGGAGCCCAAGAGACCCAGTACTTC. This translates into CASSLGAQETQYF. This chain joins TRBV5-5 and TRBJ2-5; D is perhaps TRBD2 (5 bases). The germline V gene has CDR1 SGHKS and CDR2 YYEKEE (reference sequence). The CDR3 loop spans 13 amino acids. V lost 4 bases to trimming and J lost 1 base, with 8 bases between them.

This sequence joins TRBV5-1 and TRBJ2-3, with 11 bases that match TRBD1. Germline V lookup: CDR1 SGHRS, CDR2 YFSETQ. J lost 5 bases, V lost 3 bases, and 8 bases had no gene match. CDR3 length equals 16 residues. CDR3 residues: CASSSWDRGEEDTQYF. In nucleotides, the CDR3 is TGCGCCAGCAGCTCATGGGACAGGGGGGAGGAAGATACGCAGTATTTT.

This clone has only a few counts. The rearrangement joins TRBV5-1 to TRBJ1-5; D is unclear. V shed 0 bases and J shed 3 bases, with 10 bases lying between them. Germline lookup yields CDR1 SGHRS and CDR2 YFSETQ. The length of the CDR3 is 15 residues. The CDR3 coding sequence is TGCGCCAGCAGCTTGGATGGAGGATACAATCAGCCCCAGCATTTT. The encoded protein is CASSLDGGYNQPQHF.

The V call is TRBV9, the J call TRBJ2-3; TRBD2 aligns across 9 bases. From germline, CDR1 is SGDLS and CDR2 YYNGEE. The J segment lost 5 bases and the V segment lost 4 bases, leaving 8 bases of the junction unmatched. This CDR3 spans 15 amino acids. CDR3 bases: TGTGCCAGCAGCAAACTAGCGGGCGAAATAGATACGCAGTATTTT. This codes for CASSKLAGEIDTQYF.

This clone was seen more than once but under ten times. The chain combines TRBV19 with TRBJ1-2; 10 positions agree with TRBD1. The germline V gene encodes CDR1 LNHDA and CDR2 SQIVND (reference sequence). Trimming cost V 5 bases and J 4 bases; bases outside gene matches: 4. This CDR3 has 14 amino acids. CDR3 nucleotides: TGTGCCAGTAGTCCGAGGGACAGGGGCTATGGCTACACCTTC. Translating it yields CASSPRDRGYGYTF.

The chain recombines TRBV4-1 with TRBJ1-1; the match to TRBD1 covers 7 bases. The V segment lost 4 bases and the J segment 3 bases; nucleotides outside the gene matches: 8. Germline V gives CDR1 MGHRA, CDR2 YSYEKL. The length of the CDR3 is 15 residues. CDR3 nucleotide sequence: TGCGCCAGCAGCCCACAAATACAGGGGCACACTGAAGCTTTCTTT. It specifies CASSPQIQGHTEAFF.

The chain couples TRBV6-6 to TRBJ1-2; 8 bases align to TRBD1. V was clipped by 4 bases and J by 4 bases; unmatched bases: 11. Looked up from germline, CDR1 is MNHNY and CDR2 is SVGAGI (reference sequence). This CDR3 has 16 residues. The CDR3 region has the DNA TGTGCCAGCAGTTCCCGGACAGGGCGCGGGGGCTATGGCTACACCTTC. Protein: CASSSRTGRGGYGYTF.

The V gene is TRBV13, the J gene TRBJ2-1; 8 bases fit TRBD2. The V and J ends lost 3 bases and 4 bases, in that order; junction bases with no gene match: 2. CDR1 PRHDT and CDR2 FYEKMQ come from the germline V gene (reference sequence). This CDR3 contains 14 residues. DNA for the CDR3: TGTGCCAGCAGCTTCAGCGGGGGATACAATGAGCAGTTCTTC. Its protein product is CASSFSGGYNEQFF.

This clone was recorded a few times. V is TRBV9 and J is TRBJ1-4; TRBD1 matches at 9 bases. The CDR3 is 16 residues long. Germline assignment: CDR1 SGDLS and CDR2 YYNGEE. Unmatched junction bases numbered 12, after V lost 4 bases and J lost 8 bases. The CDR3 DNA reads TGTGCCAGCAGCCCGTTGGGGGGACAGGGCGAAGAAAAACTGTTTTTT. Encoded protein: CASSPLGGQGEEKLFF.